This T cell receptor (beta chain) is drawn from a study of blood T cell repertoires in COVID-19. At the level of the study: Acute and convalescent COVID-19 specimens originated in the United States, Italy and Spain. PBMCs, B-cell-depleted T cells, or T cells were the source of the cDNA or gDNA that made up the material.

In the authors' methods: Amplified reference gene primers provided the basis for estimating nucleated cell counts. The repertoire was sequenced with immunoSEQ multiplex PCR; TCRdb's copy has only in-frame clones and lacks some. The V and J calls and clone size were taken over from that table, and D and trimming were inferred from the DNA. The table shows about 280,000 clones, with 80% to 90% occurring only once. CDR1 is SNHLY and CDR2 is FYNNEI in the germline V gene. The trim removed 2 bases at V and 1 base at J, leaving 11 bases unmatched. The CDR3 totals 18 residues. This TCR was recovered from a man aged 40-55 years with acute or convalescent COVID-19. The sequenced sample consisted of peripheral blood. The chain uses TRBV2 and TRBJ2-3, with 8 bases fitting TRBD1. The CDR3 nucleotides read TGTGCCAGCAGTGAATGGGGGACAGGCCTTGTTCGCACAGATACGCAGTATTTT. Protein product: CASSEWGTGLVRTDTQYF.